Reported below is one TCR beta chain. Per the authors' pipeline: Amplified reference gene primers provided the basis for estimating nucleated cell counts. The assay was immunoSEQ multiplex PCR, and TCRdb's table has in-frame clones only and misses some. The V and J calls and the clone size are those of that table, but D and trimming were determined from the DNA. The table lists about 45,000 clones, approximately 86% of them singletons. Germline CDR1 SGHRS, CDR2 YFSETQ. V gave up 4 bases and J gave up 3 bases, with 7 bases separating them. The CDR3 has 13 amino acids. This entry is derived from a study of blood T cell repertoires in COVID-19. Study summary: Collection of acute and convalescent COVID-19 samples took place in the United States, Italy and Spain. PBMCs, B-cell-depleted T cells, or T cells provided the cDNA or gDNA that made up the material.

The sequence came from an elderly man in a cohort sampled during active COVID-19. The rearrangement links TRBV5-1 to TRBJ2-2; perhaps TRBD1 as D (6 bases). What was sequenced was peripheral blood. For the CDR3, the DNA is TGCGCCAGCAGCCGGACAGACACCGGGGAGCTGTTTTTT. It yields the protein CASSRTDTGELFF. The whole variable domain, filled in from reference TRBV5-1 and TRBJ2-2, reads KAGVTQTPRYLIKTRGQQVTLSCSPISGHRSVSWYQQTPGQGLQFLFEYFSETQRNKGNFPGRFSGRQFSNSRSEMNVSTLELGDSALYLCASSRTDTGELFFGEGSRLTVL.